The 18 T cell receptor beta chains given below trace back to one sample, sequenced in a study of blood T cell repertoires in COVID-19. Some clones are missing from TCRdb's copy, which holds only in-frame ones; the method was immunoSEQ multiplex PCR. The table has approximately 400,000 clones, less than 90% seen once. The specimen was PBMCs or T cells enriched from blood (not recorded which). These receptors were obtained from a woman in her fifties or sixties who had recovered from COVID-19.

A single count supports this clone. This chain links TRBV25-1 with TRBJ1-3, with D unclear. Germline-derived CDR1 and CDR2 are MGHDK and SYGVNS. The CDR3 covers 14 residues. V lost 3 bases and J 2 bases, leaving 8 bases between the germline ends. The CDR3 DNA follows: TGTGCCAGCAGTGAGATCCCAGCTGGAAACACCATATATTTT. As protein: CASSEIPAGNTIYF. Full variable domain (remainder filled in from reference TRBV25-1 and TRBJ1-3): EADIYQTPRYLVIGTGKKITLECSQTMGHDKMYWYQQDPGMELHLIHYSYGVNSTEKGDLSSESTVSRIRTEHFPLTLESARPSHTSQYLCASSEIPAGNTIYFGEGSWLTVV.

The chain joins TRBV18 to TRBJ1-4; the D gene is possibly TRBD1 (6 bases). V shed 1 base and J shed 8 bases, with 8 bases lying between them. This CDR3 region has 13 residues. Germline lookup yields CDR1 KGHSH and CDR2 LQKENI. The CDR3: CASSPQGDEKLFF. The CDR3 region has the DNA TGTGCCAGCTCACCACAGGGGGACGAAAAACTGTTTTTT.

This chain uses TRBV5-1 with TRBJ2-6; 8 bases fit TRBD1. The ends lost 5 bases at V and 2 bases at J; junction bases unmatched: 3. The germline V gene encodes CDR1 SGHRS and CDR2 YFSETQ. This CDR3 has 15 residues. Here the CDR3 DNA reads TGCGCCAGCAGGGGCAGGGGGCCTGGGGCCAACGTCCTGACTTTC. Protein: CASRGRGPGANVLTF.

This chain joins TRBV5-1 and TRBJ1-1; possible D gene TRBD1, 6 bases. The CDR3 has 14 residues. V was shortened by 3 bases and J by 1 base, with 10 bases between the two germline ends. Germline V gene data show CDR1 as SGHRS and CDR2 as YFSETQ. The CDR3 DNA follows: TGCGCCAGCAGCTCCACACAGGGGAACACTGAAGCTTTCTTT. Its translation: CASSSTQGNTEAFF.

This clone is a singleton in its sample. The chain couples TRBV15 to TRBJ2-5; 8 bases line up with TRBD2. Germline CDR1 LNHNV, CDR2 YYDKDF (reference sequence). There are 13 residues in the CDR3. The trim removed 8 bases at V and 5 bases at J, leaving 7 bases unmatched. CDR3 in DNA: TGTGCCACCCCAGGACTAGCATACGAGACCCAGTACTTC. Translation: CATPGLAYETQYF.

The gene calls are TRBV12-3 or TRBV12-4 and TRBJ1-2; a weak D match, TRBD1 (5 bases). Trimming removed 6 bases at V and 4 bases at J, with 12 bases between. The CDR3 is made up of 13 amino acids. CDR3 in amino acids: CASRPGGGYGYTF. The DNA for the CDR3 is TGTGCCAGCAGACCCGGGGGGGGCTATGGCTACACCTTC.

This clone was detected only once. This sequence joins TRBV11-2 and TRBJ2-7; 10 bases map to TRBD2. Germline-derived CDR1 and CDR2 are SGHAT and FQNNGV. The length of the CDR3 is 15 residues. With 3 bases clipped from V and 3 bases from J, the junction kept 5 bases outside the gene matches. CDR3 residues: CASSFGLADIYEQYF. Written as DNA, the CDR3 is TGTGCCAGCAGCTTCGGACTAGCGGATATCTACGAGCAGTACTTC.

The gene calls are TRBV19 and TRBJ2-1, with 8 bases matching TRBD1. V shed 3 bases and J 5 bases; nucleotides not matched to a gene: 9. The CDR3 runs 16 residues. Germline assignment: CDR1 LNHDA and CDR2 SQIVND (reference sequence). CDR3 bases: TGTGCCAGTAGTATTAGGACAGGGTCAGGCAACAATGAGCAGTTCTTC. It encodes CASSIRTGSGNNEQFF. The full variable domain, in which reference TRBV19 and TRBJ2-1 provide the parts outside the CDR3, is DGGITQSPKYLFRKEGQNVTLSCEQNLNHDAMYWYRQDPGQGLRLIYYSQIVNDFQKGDIAEGYSVSREKKESFPLTVTSAQKNPTAFYLCASSIRTGSGNNEQFFGPGTRLTVL.

V and J are TRBV13 and TRBJ2-7; tentative D call: TRBD1 (5 bases). Trimming took 1 base from V and 8 from J, leaving 15 bases between them. Germline V gene lookup returns CDR1 PRHDT and CDR2 FYEKMQ (reference sequence). CDR3 length: 14 residues. The CDR3 reads CASSLETVRGKQYF. DNA for the CDR3: TGTGCCAGCAGCTTAGAGACTGTAAGGGGAAAGCAGTACTTC. Full variable domain (missing parts from reference TRBV13 and TRBJ2-7): AAGVIQSPRHLIKEKRETATLKCYPIPRHDTVYWYQQGPGQDPQFLISFYEKMQSDKGSIPDRFSAQQFSDYHSELNMSSLELGDSALYFCASSLETVRGKQYFGPGTRLTVT.

The chain employs TRBV15 and TRBJ1-6, with D maybe TRBD1 (6 bases). CDR3 length: 13 amino acids. With 8 bases removed from V and 3 bases from J, the gap between germline ends came to 8 bases. From germline, CDR1 is LNHNV and CDR2 YYDKDF (reference sequence). DNA of the CDR3: TGTGCCACCCGGACAGTCTATAATTCACCCCTCCACTTT. Translated, it gives CATRTVYNSPLHF.

The chain couples TRBV30 to TRBJ1-5; no definite D call. V was cut by 1 base and J by 7 bases, with 14 bases left in between. This CDR3 spans 14 amino acids. CDR1 and CDR2 (germline): GTSNPN, SVGIG (reference sequence). The CDR3 sequence: CAWSEVRRRQPQHF. In DNA, the CDR3 is TGTGCCTGGAGTGAAGTCAGAAGGCGGCAGCCCCAGCATTTT.

The chain carries TRBV6-5 and TRBJ1-2; D is unclear. V lost 8 bases and J lost 3, with 10 bases in between. The CDR3 sequence is 12 residues long. The germline CDR1 and CDR2 sequences are MNHEY and SVGAGI. As DNA, the CDR3 is TGTGCCAGCTGCACCCCAGACTATGGCTACACCTTC. It codes for CASCTPDYGYTF.

The chain carries TRBV29-1 and TRBJ2-1; 7 bases are a match to TRBD1. J gave up 7 bases and V 3 bases, and 15 bases lay outside the gene matches. This CDR3 region has 16 residues. Germline V lookup: CDR1 SQVTM, CDR2 ANQGSEA. The CDR3 reads CSVESNPGGQGNEQFF. CDR3 sequence (DNA): TGCAGCGTTGAGTCTAACCCAGGGGGTCAAGGGAATGAGCAGTTCTTC.

The rearrangement uses TRBV12-3 or TRBV12-4 and TRBJ1-2, with D tentatively TRBD1 (5 bases). Trimming pared 4 bases from V and 8 bases from J, leaving 14 bases between. The CDR3 has 13 residues. CDR3 coding DNA: TGTGCCAGCAGTTCCGACAGCGTCGGGGGCTACACCTTC. This sequence encodes CASSSDSVGGYTF.

J is TRBJ1-1 and V is TRBV3-1 (or the pseudogene TRBV3-2); D unresolved. The V end lost 7 bases, the J end lost 1 base, and 7 bases lay between the germline ends. Looked up from germline, CDR1 is LGHDT and CDR2 is YNNKEL (reference sequence). This CDR3 spans 12 amino acids. The CDR3 here is CASTPGNTEAFF. The CDR3, as DNA: TGTGCCAGCACCCCAGGGAACACTGAAGCTTTCTTT.

The chain employs TRBV25-1 and TRBJ1-1, with no clear D. The V and J ends lost 6 bases and 0 bases respectively, with 5 bases between them. Germline V gene sequence: CDR1 MGHDK, CDR2 SYGVNS. The CDR3 consists of 12 residues. CDR3 in amino acids: CASRGVNTEAFF. The CDR3 DNA follows: TGTGCCAGCAGAGGAGTGAACACTGAAGCTTTCTTT.

This clone has only a few counts. The chain couples TRBV3-1 (or the pseudogene TRBV3-2) to TRBJ2-7, with TRBD1 matching 8 bases. Germline V gives CDR1 LGHDT, CDR2 YNNKEL (reference sequence). V trimming: 10 bases; J trimming: 2 bases; junction bases outside the gene matches: 7. The CDR3 is 13 amino acids. The CDR3 DNA is TGTGCCACCGCGGACAGGGCGACCTACGAGCAGTACTTC. Translated, it gives CATADRATYEQYF.

The chain is built from TRBV4-1 and TRBJ1-3; unclear D gene. The V end lost 0 bases, the J end lost 2 bases, and 11 bases lay between the germline ends. Germline loops: CDR1 MGHRA, CDR2 YSYEKL. This CDR3 region has 16 residues. The CDR3 DNA sequence: TGCGCCAGCAGCCAAGATCGAGAGCCCGCTGGAAACACCATATATTTT. Encoded protein: CASSQDREPAGNTIYF.